This record looks at one T cell receptor (beta chain) sequence and its context. What it binds is unknown. Time point meaning: blood 2 weeks post-SBRT. Treatment in this sample: 15 Gy SBRT to primary tumor, nephrectomy 4 weeks later. The data were produced by immunoSEQ multiplex PCR, yet TCRdb's version contains in-frame clones alone and is incomplete. The sample includes about 150,000 clones, approximately 88% seen only once; the top ten take 10% to 15%. The data belong to a study of radiation and T cells in renal cell carcinoma. Study conclusions and caveats: From baseline, blood top tumor clonotypes peaked at 2 weeks post-radiation.

The CDR3 spans 15 residues. V dropped 2 bases and J dropped 0 bases, with 8 bases sitting between them. In germline, CDR1 is LNHNV, CDR2 YYDKDF (reference sequence). The rearrangement uses TRBV15 and TRBJ1-5; D is undetermined. The sample was blood, taken from a patient whose treatment included radiotherapy and nephrectomy. This TCR was recovered from a woman aged 45-60 years with renal cell carcinoma. The CDR3, as DNA: TGTGCCACCAGCAGACATTCTAATAGCAATCAGCCCCAGCATTTT. This gives the protein CATSRHSNSNQPQHF.